The 15 T cell receptor beta chains presented below share a single source sample, sequenced in a study of CD8 T cells in ankylosing spondylitis. TCRdb reanalysed the 5' RACE reads using MiXCR and keeps one entry per CDR3 protein. The sample records around 330,000 distinct CDR3 sequences, around 10% being singletons. Sequences were obtained from blood, either unsorted or a sorted T cell fraction (not recorded which). The origin of the receptors is a female donor with ankylosing spondylitis or in good health (not recorded which).

This clonotype was counted only a few times. The chain links TRBV7-9 to TRBJ2-4; possibly TRBD1 for D (5 bases). Per the germline V gene, CDR1 is SEHNR and CDR2 is FQNEAQ (reference sequence). This CDR3 contains 14 residues. The V and J ends lost 8 bases and 6 bases respectively, with 17 bases between them. The CDR3 loop reads CASGDSAPGNIQYF. DNA for the CDR3: TGTGCCAGCGGTGACAGTGCCCCCGGAAACATTCAGTACTTC.

CDR3 nucleotide sequence: TGCAGCGTTGATTTCCGGGGCACTGAAGCTTTCTTT. This encodes CSVDFRGTEAFF. This chain uses TRBV29-1 with TRBJ1-1; D uncertain. CDR3 length: 12 residues. Deletions cut 3 bases from V and 4 bases from J, with 9 bases between. The V gene's germline CDR1 is SQVTM and CDR2 ANQGSEA.

This clonotype was observed many times. V is TRBV12-3 or TRBV12-4 and J is TRBJ2-1; 8 positions agree with TRBD2. V was pared by 6 bases and J by 6 bases, with 13 bases of the junction left unmatched. The CDR3 spans 16 residues. Written as DNA, the CDR3 is TGTGCCAGCAGGGTTACCGGGACTAGTAAGGGCAATGAGCAGTTCTTC. Its protein is CASRVTGTSKGNEQFF.

V and J are TRBV2 and TRBJ2-3; the D gene is possibly TRBD1 (6 bases). Trimming left V 7 bases short and J 2 bases short, with 19 bases between. Looked up from germline, CDR1 is SNHLY and CDR2 is FYNNEI. The CDR3 is made up of 16 amino acids. CDR3 residues: CASKGFGGASTDTQYF. The CDR3 DNA reads TGTGCCAGCAAGGGTTTTGGGGGCGCATCCACAGATACGCAGTATTTT.

J is TRBJ2-5 and V is TRBV7-3; 8 nucleotides agree with TRBD2. The length of the CDR3 is 14 residues. V trimming: 4 bases; J trimming: 4 bases; junction bases outside the gene matches: 5. Germline CDR1 SGHTA, CDR2 FQGTGA. The CDR3 loop is CASSSTSAGETQYF. The DNA of the CDR3 is TGTGCCAGCAGCTCGACTAGCGCCGGAGAGACCCAGTACTTC.

CDR3 DNA: TGCAGTGCTAGTTACAGGACCCTCAATCAGCCCCAGCATTTT. Its translation: CSASYRTLNQPQHF. This chain uses TRBV20-1 with TRBJ1-5; perhaps TRBD1 as D (5 bases). The CDR3 spans 14 residues. Germline loops: CDR1 DFQATT, CDR2 SNEGSKA (reference sequence). V was cut by 3 bases and J by 3 bases, with 12 bases left in between.

This clonotype was observed at least ten times. V and J are TRBV20-1 and TRBJ2-7, with 8 nucleotides matching TRBD1. Germline values: CDR1 DFQATT, CDR2 SNEGSKA (reference sequence). The CDR3 extends over 14 amino acids. V lost 4 bases, J lost 2 bases, and 7 bases stayed unmatched. CDR3 loop: CSAKQQGGPYEQYF. Here the CDR3 DNA reads TGCAGTGCTAAGCAACAGGGGGGACCCTACGAGCAGTACTTC.

This clonotype was seen repeatedly, ten times or more. The CDR3 is CASSQLGVSGANVLTF. The CDR3 DNA sequence: TGCGCCAGCAGCCAGTTAGGGGTATCTGGGGCCAACGTCCTGACTTTC. The V and J genes are TRBV4-1 and TRBJ2-6; a possible D gene is TRBD1 (5 bases). V lost 3 bases and J 1 base, leaving 10 bases between the germline ends. Germline values: CDR1 MGHRA, CDR2 YSYEKL. The CDR3 is 16 amino acids.

This clonotype occurred many times. The rearrangement links TRBV7-8 to TRBJ2-3, with TRBD2 matching over 8 bases. This CDR3 region has 16 residues. After removal of 0 bases from V and 2 bases from J, the junction contained 4 bases not matched to a gene. Germline values: CDR1 SGHVS, CDR2 FQNEAQ. CDR3 sequence: CASSLAGGGNTDTQYF. DNA for the CDR3: TGTGCCAGCAGCTTAGCGGGCGGGGGGAACACAGATACGCAGTATTTT. The whole variable domain, remainder taken from reference TRBV7-8 and TRBJ2-3, is GAGVSQSPRYKVAKRGQDVALRCDPISGHVSLFWYQQALGQGPEFLTYFQNEAQLDKSGLPSDRFFAERPEGSVSTLKIQRTQQEDSAVYLCASSLAGGGNTDTQYFGPGTRLTVL.

The chain uses TRBV5-1 and TRBJ2-7, with D possibly matching TRBD1 (6 bases). CDR1 and CDR2 from the germline V gene are SGHRS and YFSETQ. CDR3 size: 15 residues. The V gene lost 5 bases and the J gene lost 3 bases, with 18 bases spanning the gap. The CDR3 coding sequence is TGCGCCAGCAGTTACGACAGGAGCACGTTCTACGAGCAGTACTTC. Protein sequence: CASSYDRSTFYEQYF.

This clonotype was picked up a small number of times. The rearrangement uses TRBV27 and TRBJ2-1, with D perhaps matching TRBD1 or TRBD2 (5 bases each). Per germline, CDR1 MNHEY and CDR2 SMNVEV (reference sequence). V dropped 1 base and J dropped 0 bases, with 10 bases sitting between them. The CDR3 covers 16 residues. The CDR3 DNA reads as TGTGCCAGCAGTTTATTGGGACCCAGCTCCTACAATGAGCAGTTCTTC. Its protein product is CASSLLGPSSYNEQFF.

This clonotype has ten or more counts. The gene calls are TRBV5-1 and TRBJ2-7; 11 bases match TRBD2. The ends lost 0 bases at V and 3 bases at J; junction bases unmatched: 2. The germline V gene encodes CDR1 SGHRS and CDR2 YFSETQ. This CDR3 has 15 amino acids. CDR3 coding DNA: TGCGCCAGCAGCTTGGCCCTAGCGGGAGGCTACGAGCAGTACTTC. It codes for CASSLALAGGYEQYF.

This clonotype occurred many times. This chain links TRBV5-5 with TRBJ1-2; D not resolved. V shed 0 bases and J shed 2 bases, with 8 bases lying between them. This CDR3 comprises 14 residues. CDR1 and CDR2 from the germline V gene are SGHKS and YYEKEE (reference sequence). CDR3 in DNA: TGTGCCAGCAGCTTGGGCGCGGCAAACTATGGCTACACCTTC. Encoded protein: CASSLGAANYGYTF.

The chain joins TRBV10-2 to TRBJ2-7, with D maybe TRBD1 (5 bases). The germline V gene has CDR1 WSHSY and CDR2 SAAADI. The V end was cut by 6 bases, the J end by 0 bases, with 18 bases between. The length of the CDR3 is 16 residues. The CDR3 DNA reads TGCGCCAGCAGGTCCTCCAGGGTGGGCGTCTCCTACGAGCAGTACTTC. Amino acids: CASRSSRVGVSYEQYF.

This clonotype appeared a few times. This sequence joins TRBV18 and TRBJ1-6; D gene ambiguous. Germline-derived CDR1 and CDR2 are KGHSH and LQKENI. The V gene lost 2 bases and the J gene lost 5 bases, with 10 bases spanning the gap. CDR3 length: 15 amino acids. CDR3 sequence (DNA): TGTGCCAGCTCACCAGGAGGTAGTGATAATTCACCCCTCCACTTT. This gives the protein CASSPGGSDNSPLHF.